The T cell receptor (beta chain) under discussion was sequenced for a study of response to subunit inactivated influenza vaccine. Study-wide results and caveats: Authors proposed each seasonal influenza vaccination draws in few new T cells.

This clonotype has a handful of counts. What it recognizes is unknown. TCRdb used MiXCR to reprocess the RT-PCR reads, holding one entry per CDR3 protein. The data contain about 540,000 distinct CDR3 sequences, roughly 25% of them seen just once; the ten biggest clones take up approximately 3%. In addition, the sample was reused for a study of T cells expressing NK-cell markers. From that report: UMIs were included in TCR beta cDNA generated by 5'RACE template switching. Seven of the eight sequenced donors were classified as HCMV-seropositive, and one was classified as seronegative.

The TCR sequence derives from a man aged 45-65 years who received an inactivated influenza vaccine. Sequenced material: CD4+ T cells sorted from PBMCs, taken 11 to 12 days after vaccination.

The CDR3 here is CASSLVTTWYEQYF. The CDR3 coding sequence is TGTGCCAGCAGCTTAGTAACCACATGGTACGAGCAGTACTTC. The chain links TRBV7-9 to TRBJ2-7; D gene unclear. The germline V gene encodes CDR1 SEHNR and CDR2 FQNEAQ (reference sequence). The CDR3 extends over 14 amino acids. Trimming pared 1 base from V and 4 bases from J, leaving 11 bases between.